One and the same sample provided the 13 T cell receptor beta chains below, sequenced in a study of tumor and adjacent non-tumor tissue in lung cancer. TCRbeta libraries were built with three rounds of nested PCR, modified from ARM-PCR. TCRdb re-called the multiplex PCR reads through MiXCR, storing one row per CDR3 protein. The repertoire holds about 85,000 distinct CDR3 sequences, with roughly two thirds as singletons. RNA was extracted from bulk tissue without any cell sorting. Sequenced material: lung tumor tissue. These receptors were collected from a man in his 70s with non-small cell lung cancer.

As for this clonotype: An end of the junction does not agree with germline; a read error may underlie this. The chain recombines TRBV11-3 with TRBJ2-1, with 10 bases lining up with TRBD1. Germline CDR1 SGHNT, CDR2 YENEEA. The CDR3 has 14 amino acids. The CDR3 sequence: CANSLAETGGKQFF. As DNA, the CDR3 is TGTGCCAACAGCTTAGCGGAGACAGGGGGCAAGCAGTTCTTC. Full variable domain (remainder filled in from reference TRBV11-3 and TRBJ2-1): EAGVVQSPRYKIIEKKQPVAFWCNPISGHNTLYWYLQNLGQGPELLIRYENEEAVDDSQLPKDRFSAERLKGVDSTLKIQPAELGDSAVYLCANSLAETGGKQFFGPGTRLTVL.

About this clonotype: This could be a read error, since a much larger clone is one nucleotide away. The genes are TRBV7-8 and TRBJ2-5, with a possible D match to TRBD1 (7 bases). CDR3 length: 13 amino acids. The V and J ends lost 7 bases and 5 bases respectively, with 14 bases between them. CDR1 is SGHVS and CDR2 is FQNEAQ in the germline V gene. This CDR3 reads CASTLTGRETQYF. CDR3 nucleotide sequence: TGTGCCAGCACCTTGACAGGGAGGGAGACCCAGTACTTC.

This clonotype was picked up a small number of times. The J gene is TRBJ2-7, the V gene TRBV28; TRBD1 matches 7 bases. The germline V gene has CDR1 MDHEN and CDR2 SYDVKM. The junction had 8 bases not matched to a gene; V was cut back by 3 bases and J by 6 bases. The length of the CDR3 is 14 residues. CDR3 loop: CASSFGQALGEQYF. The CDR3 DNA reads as TGTGCCAGCAGTTTTGGACAGGCACTCGGCGAGCAGTACTTC.

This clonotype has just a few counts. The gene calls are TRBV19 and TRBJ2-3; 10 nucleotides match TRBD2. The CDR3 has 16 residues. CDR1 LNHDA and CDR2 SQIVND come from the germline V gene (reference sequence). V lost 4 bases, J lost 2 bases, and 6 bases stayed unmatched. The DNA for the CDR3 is TGTGCCAGTAGTACCCGGACTAGCGGACCCACAGATACGCAGTATTTT. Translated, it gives CASSTRTSGPTDTQYF.

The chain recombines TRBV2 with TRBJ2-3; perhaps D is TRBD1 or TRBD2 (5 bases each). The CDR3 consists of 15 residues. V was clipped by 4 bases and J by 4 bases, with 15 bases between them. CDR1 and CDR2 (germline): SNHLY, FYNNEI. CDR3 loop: CASSGGRNVPDTQYF. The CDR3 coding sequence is TGTGCCAGCAGTGGGGGACGAAATGTCCCAGATACGCAGTATTTT. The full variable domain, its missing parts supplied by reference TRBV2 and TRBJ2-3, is EPEVTQTPSHQVTQMGQEVILRCVPISNHLYFYWYRQILGQKVEFLVSFYNNEISEKSEIFDDQFSVERPDGSNFTLKIRSTKLEDSAMYFCASSGGRNVPDTQYFGPGTRLTVL.

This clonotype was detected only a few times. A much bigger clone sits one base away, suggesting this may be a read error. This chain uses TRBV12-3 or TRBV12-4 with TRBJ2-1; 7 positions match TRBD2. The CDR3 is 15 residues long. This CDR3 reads CVSSPSGASINEQFF. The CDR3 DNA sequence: TGTGTCAGCAGCCCGAGCGGGGCCTCGATCAATGAGCAGTTCTTC.

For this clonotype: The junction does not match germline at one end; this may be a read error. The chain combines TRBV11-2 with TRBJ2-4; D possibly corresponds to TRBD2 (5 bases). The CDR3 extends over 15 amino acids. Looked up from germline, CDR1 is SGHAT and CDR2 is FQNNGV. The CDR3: CASSPLDFGKNIQYF. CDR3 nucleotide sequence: TGTGCCAGCAGCCCACTAGACTTTGGCAAAAACATTCAGTATTTC.

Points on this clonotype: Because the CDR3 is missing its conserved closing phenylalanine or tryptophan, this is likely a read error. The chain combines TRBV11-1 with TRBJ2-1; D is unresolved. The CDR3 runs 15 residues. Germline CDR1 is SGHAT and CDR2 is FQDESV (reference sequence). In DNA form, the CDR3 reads TGTGCCAGCATATGGAGCATATACTCCTATAATGAGCAGTTCTTA. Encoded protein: CASIWSIYSYNEQFL.

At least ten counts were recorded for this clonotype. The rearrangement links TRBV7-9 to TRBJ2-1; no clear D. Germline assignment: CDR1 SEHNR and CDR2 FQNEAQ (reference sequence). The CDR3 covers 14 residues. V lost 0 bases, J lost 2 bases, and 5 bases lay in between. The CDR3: CASSLAQTYNEQFF. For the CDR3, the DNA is TGTGCCAGCAGCTTAGCCCAGACCTACAATGAGCAGTTCTTC. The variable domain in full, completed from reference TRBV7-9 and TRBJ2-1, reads DTGVSQNPRHKITKRGQNVTFRCDPISEHNRLYWYRQTLGQGPEFLTYFQNEAQLEKSRLLSDRFSAERPKGSFSTLEIQRTEQGDSAMYLCASSLAQTYNEQFFGPGTRLTVL.

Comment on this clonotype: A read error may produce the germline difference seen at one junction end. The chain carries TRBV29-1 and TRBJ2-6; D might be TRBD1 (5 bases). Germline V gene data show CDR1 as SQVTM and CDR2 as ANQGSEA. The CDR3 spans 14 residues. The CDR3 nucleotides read TGCAGCGTTGCGGTGTTCTCTGGGGCCAACATCCTGACTTTC. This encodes CSVAVFSGANILTF.

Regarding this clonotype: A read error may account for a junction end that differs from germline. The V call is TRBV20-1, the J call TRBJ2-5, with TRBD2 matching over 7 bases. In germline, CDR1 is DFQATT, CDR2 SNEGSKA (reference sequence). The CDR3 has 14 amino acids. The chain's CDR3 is CRARTGGTQETQYF. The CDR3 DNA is TGCAGAGCTAGAACCGGGGGGACCCAAGAGACCCAGTACTTC.

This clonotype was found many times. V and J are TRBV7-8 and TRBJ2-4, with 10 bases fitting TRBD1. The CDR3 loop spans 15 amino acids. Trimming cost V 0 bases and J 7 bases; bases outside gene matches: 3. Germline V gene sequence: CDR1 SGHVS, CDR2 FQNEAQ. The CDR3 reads CASSLAAGQGNIQYF. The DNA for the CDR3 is TGTGCCAGCAGCTTAGCCGCGGGACAGGGGAACATTCAGTACTTC.

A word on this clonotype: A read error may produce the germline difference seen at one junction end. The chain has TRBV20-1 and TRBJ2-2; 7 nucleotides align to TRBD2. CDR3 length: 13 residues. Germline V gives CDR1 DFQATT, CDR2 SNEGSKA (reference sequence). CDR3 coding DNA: TGCAGTACTAGGGAGGGTGCAGCCTGGGAGCTGTTTTTT. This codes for CSTREGAAWELFF.